The rows below give T cell receptor beta chains drawn from one sample of a study of blood T cell repertoires in COVID-19. Sequencing used immunoSEQ multiplex PCR; TCRdb keeps in-frame clones, though not all of them. The sample shows 60,000 or so clones, roughly 90% of them seen only once. Sequencing was performed on peripheral blood. All receptors derive from a man aged 55-75 years with active COVID-19. Each CDR3 is given with its conserved first and last residue. A D gene is named only where the DNA matches it firmly. Only part of the rows carry a size: once, few, many, or a class if the clone is expanded.

j_call | d_call | v_call | clone_size | cdr3_nt | cdr3_aa
TRBJ1-5 | TRBD1 | TRBV4-1 | - | TGCGCCAGCAGCCTCGGGACAGGGCATCAGCCCCAGCATTTT | CASSLGTGHQPQHF
TRBJ2-7 | TRBD1 | TRBV10-2 | - | TGCGCCAGCAGTCTCGACCCCGACAGGGGTAAGGGCGAGCAGTACTTC | CASSLDPDRGKGEQYF
TRBJ2-2 | - | TRBV3-1/TRBV3-2 | - | TGTGCCAGCAGCTACCAGTACACCGGGGAGCTGTTTTTT | CASSYQYTGELFF
TRBJ1-6 | - | TRBV6-1 | - | TGTGCCAGCAGTGAAAGCGTGCGGGGGAATTCACCCCTCCACTTT | CASSESVRGNSPLHF
TRBJ2-1 | - | TRBV7-9 | - | TGTGCCAGCAGCCCACTGCCGGGATTTTACAATGAGCAGTTCTTC | CASSPLPGFYNEQFF
TRBJ1-1 | - | TRBV5-4 | - | TGTGCCAGCAGCCCGAGCGTAAACACTGAAGCTTTCTTT | CASSPSVNTEAFF
TRBJ1-1 | TRBD1 | TRBV6-5 | - | TGTGCCAGCAGTTCGACAGGGGGCTGGACTGAAGCTTTCTTT | CASSSTGGWTEAFF
TRBJ2-3 | - | TRBV7-9 | - | TGTGCCAGCAGGTTGTCGGGGAGTACAGATACGCAGTATTTT | CASRLSGSTDTQYF
TRBJ1-5 | - | TRBV28 | - | TGTGCCAGCAGTCCACTTAGCAATCAGCCCCAGCATTTT | CASSPLSNQPQHF
TRBJ1-2 | TRBD1 | TRBV19 | - | TGTGCCAGTAGACTCGACAGGGCTTCGTATGGCTACACCTTC | CASRLDRASYGYTF
TRBJ2-7 | TRBD1 | TRBV10-3 | - | TGTGCCATCAGTGCACCCAGGGGGCGGCAGTACTTC | CAISAPRGRQYF
TRBJ2-5 | - | TRBV10-3 | - | TGTGCCATCAGTGAGTCGCAGAGCAGGGAAACTACCGGGACCCAGTACTTC | CAISESQSRETTGTQYF
TRBJ2-7 | TRBD1 | TRBV4-1 | - | TGCGCCAGCAGCCAAGGAGTCCTTTCGGACAGGGCCCGCGAGCAGTACTTC | CASSQGVLSDRAREQYF
TRBJ2-1 | - | TRBV7-6 | - | TGTGCCAGCGCAATCGGGGTCACATTGTACAATGAGCAGTTCTTC | CASAIGVTLYNEQFF
TRBJ1-1 | TRBD1 | TRBV2 | - | TGTGCCAGCAGTGCCCTACAGGGGATTGGGACTGAAGCTTTCTTT | CASSALQGIGTEAFF
TRBJ2-3 | TRBD2 | TRBV29-1 | - | TGCAGCGGGCAAGCGGGGGTTAAAACAGATACGCAGTATTTT | CSGQAGVKTDTQYF
TRBJ1-1 | - | TRBV3-1/TRBV3-2 | - | TGTGCCAGCAGCCAAGATACGAGGCGGGTGAACCGAGCTTTCTTT | CASSQDTRRVNRAFF
TRBJ2-7 | - | TRBV28 | - | TGTGCCAGCAGTTCCCTACGTTACGAGCAGTACTTC | CASSSLRYEQYF
TRBJ2-1 | TRBD1 | TRBV11-2 | - | TGTGCCAGCAGCCCTAGACCGGGACAGGGGATCTCCTACAATGAGCAGTTCTTC | CASSPRPGQGISYNEQFF
TRBJ2-2 | TRBD1 | TRBV7-2 | - | TGTGCCAGCAGCTTAAGGGTGGGGACAGGGGTCACCGGGGAGCTGTTTTTT | CASSLRVGTGVTGELFF
TRBJ2-7 | - | TRBV2 | - | TGTGCCAGCACCCCCCAAGAGGAGCAGTACTTC | CASTPQEEQYF
TRBJ2-5 | - | TRBV15 | - | TGTGCCACCAGCAGGGGGAACGGGGGTGGGGAGACCCAGTACTTC | CATSRGNGGGETQYF
TRBJ2-2 | - | TRBV7-2 | - | TGTGCCAGCAGCTCGACTAGTGTCACCGGGGAGCTGTTTTTT | CASSSTSVTGELFF
TRBJ2-3 | TRBD2 | TRBV28 | - | TGTGCCAGCAGTTGGGCGGGAGCTCGGGATACGCAGTATTTT | CASSWAGARDTQYF
TRBJ1-6 | TRBD1 | TRBV18 | - | TGTGCCAGCTCACCACCGACAGGGACAAATTCACCCCTCCACTTT | CASSPPTGTNSPLHF
TRBJ2-1 | - | TRBV18 | - | TGTGCCAGCTCACCGCAGGTTAACAATGAGCAGTTCTTC | CASSPQVNNEQFF
TRBJ2-1 | TRBD2 | TRBV7-3 | - | TGTGCCAGCAGCTTATCTAGCGGGTACAATGAGCAGTTCTTC | CASSLSSGYNEQFF
TRBJ1-5 | TRBD1 | TRBV5-6 | few | TGTGCCAGCAGGGGACAGGGTCGAGACAATCAGCCCCAGCATTTT | CASRGQGRDNQPQHF
TRBJ2-7 | TRBD1 | TRBV3-1/TRBV3-2 | - | TGTGCCAGCAGCCATGGGCCGGACAGGCACTACGAGCAGTACTTC | CASSHGPDRHYEQYF
TRBJ2-7 | - | TRBV15 | - | TGTGCCACCAGCACCGAGCCCCGTTACGAGCAGTACTTC | CATSTEPRYEQYF
TRBJ2-7 | - | TRBV5-6 | once | TGTGCCAGCAGCTTGGTATCCGGGAAGTCCTACGAGCAGTACTTC | CASSLVSGKSYEQYF
TRBJ1-6 | - | TRBV7-2 | - | TGTGCCAGCAGCTTAGATCTCTCCTGGCGGGCCAATTCACCCCTCCACTTT | CASSLDLSWRANSPLHF
TRBJ1-1 | TRBD1 | TRBV9 | - | TGTGCCAGCAGCGTAGGGGACAGATTCACTGAAGCTTTCTTT | CASSVGDRFTEAFF
TRBJ1-1 | - | TRBV19 | - | TGTGCCAGTAGTATGAGTTGGAACACTGAAGCTTTCTTT | CASSMSWNTEAFF
TRBJ2-2 | - | TRBV2 | - | TGTGCCAGCAGTGAATCTGGGCTGCACACCGGGGAGCTGTTTTTT | CASSESGLHTGELFF
TRBJ2-5 | TRBD2 | TRBV9 | few | TGTGCCAGCAGCGTAGGGGCGAGGGAGGGAGAGACCCAGTACTTC | CASSVGAREGETQYF
TRBJ2-2 | - | TRBV12-3/TRBV12-4 | - | TGTGCCAGCAGTTACGGCGGGGAGCTGTTTTTT | CASSYGGELFF
TRBJ2-1 | - | TRBV5-1 | - | TGCGCCAGCATGGGGGGAATAGGACGGATGGAATACAATGAGCAGTTCTTC | CASMGGIGRMEYNEQFF
TRBJ1-5 | - | TRBV30 | - | TGTGCCTGGAGTTTGGGGCCAGCCTCAGATCAGCCCCAGCATTTT | CAWSLGPASDQPQHF
TRBJ2-7 | TRBD2 | TRBV7-2 | - | TGTGCCAGCAGCCCAACTAGCGGGGCAGCCTACGAGCAGTACTTC | CASSPTSGAAYEQYF
TRBJ1-1 | - | TRBV2 | - | TGTGCCAGCAGTGTGCAGGGCAAGAACACTGAAGCTTTCTTT | CASSVQGKNTEAFF
TRBJ2-5 | - | TRBV6-5 | - | TGTGCCAGCAGTTACGAGGCGGTCCGTCAAGAGACCCAGTACTTC | CASSYEAVRQETQYF
TRBJ2-5 | - | TRBV5-5 | - | TGTGCCAGCAGCTTGGCCCCCGACAGACAAGAGACCCAGTACTTC | CASSLAPDRQETQYF
TRBJ2-1 | - | TRBV28 | - | TGTGCCAGCAGTCCCTACCACAATGAGCAGTTCTTC | CASSPYHNEQFF
TRBJ1-2 | - | TRBV3-1/TRBV3-2 | - | TGTGCCAGCAGCTCCCCGGTTAACTATGGCTACACCTTC | CASSSPVNYGYTF
TRBJ2-5 | - | TRBV30 | - | TGTGCCTGGAGGGTGTCGGCTAGTCGCGGACAAGAGACCCAGTACTTC | CAWRVSASRGQETQYF
TRBJ2-3 | - | TRBV11-3 | - | TGTGCCAGCAGCTCCCCCGGAGGGGGCACAGATACGCAGTATTTT | CASSSPGGGTDTQYF
TRBJ2-7 | TRBD1 | TRBV28 | - | TGTGCCACCACCCCCCTCGGGACAGATATCTACGAGCAGTACTTC | CATTPLGTDIYEQYF